The T cell receptor (beta chain) under discussion was sequenced for a study of blood T cells in healthy people across ages. The overall study: About one barcoded beta molecule per two T cells was the capture yield of template switching.

With regard to this clonotype: Its cognate antigen is unknown.

The sample, 7.5 to 10 milliliters of peripheral blood, was drawn from each donor. PCR was performed a second time for roughly 7 to 11 cycles using a sample-barcoded 5' primer and a J-beta primer mix. One entry per CDR3 protein, called by TCRdb with MiXCR from the 5' RACE reads. This sample has hundreds of thousands of distinct CDR3 sequences, with around 32% found just once. The CDR3 length is 14 residues. The V gene's germline CDR1 is SGHKS and CDR2 YYEKEE (reference sequence). The V end was cut by 5 bases, the J end by 11 bases, with 20 bases between. Overall study results and limits: The CMV status of each donor remained undetermined, and this could have confounded shifts in expanded clonotypes.

The V call is TRBV5-5, the J call TRBJ2-4; D might be TRBD2 (6 bases). What was sequenced was blood. This clonotype originated in a woman older than 75 in good health. CDR3 in amino acids: CASRGDFAASVQYF. The CDR3 region has the DNA TGTGCCAGCAGGGGGGACTTCGCCGCATCGGTTCAGTACTTC.